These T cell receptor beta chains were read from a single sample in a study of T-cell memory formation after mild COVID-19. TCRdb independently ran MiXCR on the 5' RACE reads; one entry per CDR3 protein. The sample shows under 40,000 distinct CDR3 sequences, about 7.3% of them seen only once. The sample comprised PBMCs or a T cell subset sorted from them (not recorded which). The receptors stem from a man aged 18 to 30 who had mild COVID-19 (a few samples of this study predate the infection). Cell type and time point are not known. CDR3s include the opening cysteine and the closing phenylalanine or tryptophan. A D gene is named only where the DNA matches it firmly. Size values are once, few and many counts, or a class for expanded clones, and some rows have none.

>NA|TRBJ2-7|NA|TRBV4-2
TGTGCCAGCAGCCAAGCTACATCCCGAGAAATCGTGCGGCAGTACTTC
CASSQATSREIVRQYF
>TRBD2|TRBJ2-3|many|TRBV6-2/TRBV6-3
TGTGCCAGCAGCCCGACTAGCTTCGGCACAGATACGCAGTATTTT
CASSPTSFGTDTQYF
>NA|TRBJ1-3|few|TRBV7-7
TGTGCTAGCAGCTCCTCCTCTGGAAACACCATATATTTT
CASSSSSGNTIYF
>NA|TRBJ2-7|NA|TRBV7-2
TGTGCCAGCACCCAGGCGTACGAGCAGTACTTC
CASTQAYEQYF
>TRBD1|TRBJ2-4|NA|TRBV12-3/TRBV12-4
TGTGCCAGCACCTCCCCGGGACAGGAAAACATTCAGTACTTC
CASTSPGQENIQYF
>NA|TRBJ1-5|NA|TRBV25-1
TGTGCCAGCAGTGAAGGGGGAACAGCGGGCCATCAGCCCCAGCATTTT
CASSEGGTAGHQPQHF
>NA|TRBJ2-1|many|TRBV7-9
TGTGCCAGCAGCCCCCGTGGGCTGGAATACAATGAGCAGTTCTTC
CASSPRGLEYNEQFF
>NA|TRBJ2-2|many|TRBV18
TGTGCCAGCTCACTCCCATCGGGGGGCGGCGCCGGGGAGCTGTTTTTT
CASSLPSGGGAGELFF
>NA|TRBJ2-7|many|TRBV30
TGTGCCTGGGGGGACCTTTACGAGCAGTACTTC
CAWGDLYEQYF
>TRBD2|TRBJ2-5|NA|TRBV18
TGTGCCAGCTCCCACGGCGGGGGGAAGAGGCAGACCCAGTACTTC
CASSHGGGKRQTQYF
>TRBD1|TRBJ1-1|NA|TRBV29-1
TGCAGCGTTGAGCACGGGACAGGAAACATTTTGGCTTTCTTT
CSVEHGTGNILAFF
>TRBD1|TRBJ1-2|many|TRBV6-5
TGTGCCAGCAGTCTCCGGGCGACAGGGGGCCTTGGCTACACCTTC
CASSLRATGGLGYTF
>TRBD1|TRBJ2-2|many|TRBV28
TGTGCCAGCAGTTTAGACAGGGGAAAGTTCACCGGGGAGCTGTTTTTT
CASSLDRGKFTGELFF
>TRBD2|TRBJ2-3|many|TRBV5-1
TGCGCCAGCAGCTTGACTAGCGGGGGGGATACGCAGTATTTT
CASSLTSGGDTQYF
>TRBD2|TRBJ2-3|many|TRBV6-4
TGTGCCAGCAGTGACGGTGCGGGGGGGCAAGATACGCAGTATTTT
CASSDGAGGQDTQYF
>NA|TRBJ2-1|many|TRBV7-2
TGTGCCAGCCGTCAGGGACTGGAGGGGAATGAGCAGTTCTTC
CASRQGLEGNEQFF
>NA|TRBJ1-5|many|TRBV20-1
TGCAGTGCTAGTTATAGTTATAGCAATCAGCCCCAGCATTTT
CSASYSYSNQPQHF
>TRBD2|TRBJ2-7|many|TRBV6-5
TGTGCCAGCAGTCGTCGAACCGGGGGGGCCGAGGACTACGAGCAGTACTTC
CASSRRTGGAEDYEQYF
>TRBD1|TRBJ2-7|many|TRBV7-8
TGTGCCAGCAGCTTAGGGACAGGGCCCTACGAGCAGTACTTC
CASSLGTGPYEQYF
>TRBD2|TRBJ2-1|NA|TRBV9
TGTGCCAGCAGCGGCACTAGCGGGGGGTGGAATGAGCAGTTCTTC
CASSGTSGGWNEQFF
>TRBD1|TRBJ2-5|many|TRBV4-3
TGCGCCAGCAGCCAAGGCATCCTATCAGGGGGCAAGACCCAGTACTTC
CASSQGILSGGKTQYF
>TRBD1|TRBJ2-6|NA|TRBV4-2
TGTGCCAGCAGCCCCGACAGGGGGCAGGGGGCCAACGTCCTGACTTTC
CASSPDRGQGANVLTF
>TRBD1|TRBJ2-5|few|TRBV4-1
TGCGCCAGCAGCCGGACAGGGTCGTACCAAGAGACCCAGTACTTC
CASSRTGSYQETQYF
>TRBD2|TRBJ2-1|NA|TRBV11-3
TGTGCCAGCAGCTTAGTGTACGCTAGCGGGCAGAGCTCCTACAATGAGCAGTTCTTC
CASSLVYASGQSSYNEQFF
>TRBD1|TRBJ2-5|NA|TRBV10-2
TGCGCCAGTAGACAGGGGAAAGAGACCCAGTACTTC
CASRQGKETQYF
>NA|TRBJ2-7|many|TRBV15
TGTGCCACCAGCACGGGCGGGGAAGGGCTAAGCGAGCAGTACTTC
CATSTGGEGLSEQYF